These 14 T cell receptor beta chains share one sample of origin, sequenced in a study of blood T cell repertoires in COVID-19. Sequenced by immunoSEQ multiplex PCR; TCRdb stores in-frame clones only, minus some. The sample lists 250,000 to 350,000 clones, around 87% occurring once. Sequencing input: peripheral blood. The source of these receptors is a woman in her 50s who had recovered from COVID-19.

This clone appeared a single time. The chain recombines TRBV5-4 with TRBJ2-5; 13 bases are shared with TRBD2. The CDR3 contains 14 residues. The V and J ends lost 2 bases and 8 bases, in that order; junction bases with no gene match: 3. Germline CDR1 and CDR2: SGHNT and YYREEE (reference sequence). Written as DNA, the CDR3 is TGTGCCAGCAGCTTCCGGACTAGCGGGAGTACCCAGTACTTC. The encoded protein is CASSFRTSGSTQYF.

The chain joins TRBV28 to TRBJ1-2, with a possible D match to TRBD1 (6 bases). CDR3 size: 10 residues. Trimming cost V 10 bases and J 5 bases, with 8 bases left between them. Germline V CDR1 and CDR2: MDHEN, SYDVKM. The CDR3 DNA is TGTGCCATAAGGGGGTATGGCTACACCTTC. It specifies CAIRGYGYTF.

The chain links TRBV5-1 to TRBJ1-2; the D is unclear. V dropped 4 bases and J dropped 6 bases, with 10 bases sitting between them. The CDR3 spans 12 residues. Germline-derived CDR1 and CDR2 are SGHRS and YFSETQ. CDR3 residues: CASSEEFNGYTF. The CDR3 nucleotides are TGCGCCAGCAGCGAGGAATTTAATGGCTACACCTTC.

The CDR3 is CAALPPGGTEAFF. DNA for the CDR3: TGTGCCGCGTTGCCTCCGGGAGGGACTGAAGCTTTCTTT. The chain couples TRBV28 to TRBJ1-1; D is unclear. CDR1 is MDHEN, CDR2 SYDVKM, per germline. The CDR3 extends over 13 amino acids. Deletions cut 11 bases from V and 5 bases from J, with 18 bases between.

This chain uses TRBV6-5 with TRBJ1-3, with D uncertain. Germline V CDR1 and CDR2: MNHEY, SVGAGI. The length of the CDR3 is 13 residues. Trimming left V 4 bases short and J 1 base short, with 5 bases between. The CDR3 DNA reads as TGTGCCAGCAGTTCGGTGTCTGGAAACACCATATATTTT. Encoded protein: CASSSVSGNTIYF.

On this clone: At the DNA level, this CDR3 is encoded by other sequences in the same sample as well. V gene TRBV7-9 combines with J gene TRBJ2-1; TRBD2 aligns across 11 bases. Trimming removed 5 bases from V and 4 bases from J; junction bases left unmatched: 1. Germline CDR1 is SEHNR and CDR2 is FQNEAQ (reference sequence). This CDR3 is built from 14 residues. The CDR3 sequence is CASSRTSGYNEQFF. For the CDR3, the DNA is TGTGCCAGCAGCCGGACTAGCGGGTACAATGAGCAGTTCTTC.

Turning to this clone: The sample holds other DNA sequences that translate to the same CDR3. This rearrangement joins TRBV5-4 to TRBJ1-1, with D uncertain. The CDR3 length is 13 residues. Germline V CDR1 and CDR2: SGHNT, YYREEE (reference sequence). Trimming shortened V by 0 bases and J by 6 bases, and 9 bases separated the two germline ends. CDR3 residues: CASSLAGNAEAFF. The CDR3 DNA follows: TGTGCCAGCAGCTTGGCGGGTAACGCTGAAGCTTTCTTT.

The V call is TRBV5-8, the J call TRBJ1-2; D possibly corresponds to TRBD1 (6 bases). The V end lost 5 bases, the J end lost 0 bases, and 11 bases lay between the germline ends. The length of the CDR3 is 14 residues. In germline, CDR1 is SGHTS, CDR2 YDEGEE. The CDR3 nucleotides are TGTGCCAGCAGTTTGCAGGGGACTAACTATGGCTACACCTTC. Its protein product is CASSLQGTNYGYTF.

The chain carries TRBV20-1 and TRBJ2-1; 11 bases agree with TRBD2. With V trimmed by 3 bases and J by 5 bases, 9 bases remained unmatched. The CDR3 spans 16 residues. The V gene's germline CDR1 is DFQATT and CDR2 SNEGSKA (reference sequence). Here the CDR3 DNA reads TGCAGTGCTAGTACCCGGACTAGCGGGCCCCACAATGAGCAGTTCTTC. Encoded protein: CSASTRTSGPHNEQFF.

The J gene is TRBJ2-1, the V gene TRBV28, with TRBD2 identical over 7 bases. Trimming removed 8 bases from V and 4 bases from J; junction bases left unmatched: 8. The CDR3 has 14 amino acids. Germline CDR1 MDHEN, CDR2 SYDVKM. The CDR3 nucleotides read TGTGCCAGCCAGATAGCGGGTCTTTACAATGAGCAGTTCTTC. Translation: CASQIAGLYNEQFF.

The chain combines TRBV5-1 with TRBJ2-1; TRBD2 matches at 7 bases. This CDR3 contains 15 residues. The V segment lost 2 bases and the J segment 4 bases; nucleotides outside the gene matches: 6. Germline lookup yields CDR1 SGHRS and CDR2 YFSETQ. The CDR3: CASSFSLAEYNEQFF. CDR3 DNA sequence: TGCGCCAGCAGCTTTTCCCTAGCGGAATACAATGAGCAGTTCTTC.

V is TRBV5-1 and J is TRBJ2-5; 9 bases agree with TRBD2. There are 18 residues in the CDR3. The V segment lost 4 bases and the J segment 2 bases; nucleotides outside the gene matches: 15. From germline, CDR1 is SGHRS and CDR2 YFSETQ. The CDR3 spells CASSAGTSWQGSQETQYF. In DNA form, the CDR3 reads TGCGCCAGCAGCGCCGGGACTAGCTGGCAGGGTAGTCAAGAGACCCAGTACTTC.

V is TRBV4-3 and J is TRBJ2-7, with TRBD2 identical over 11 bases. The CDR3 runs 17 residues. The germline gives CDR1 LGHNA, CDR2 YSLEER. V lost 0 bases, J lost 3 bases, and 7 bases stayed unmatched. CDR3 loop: CASSQEGTSGSYYEQYF. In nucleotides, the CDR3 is TGCGCCAGCAGCCAAGAGGGGACTAGCGGCTCTTACTACGAGCAGTACTTC.

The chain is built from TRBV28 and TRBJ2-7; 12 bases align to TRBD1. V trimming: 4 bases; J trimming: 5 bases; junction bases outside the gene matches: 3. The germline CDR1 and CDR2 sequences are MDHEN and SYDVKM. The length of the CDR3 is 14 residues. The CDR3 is CASSYGTGGHEQYF. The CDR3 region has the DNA TGTGCCAGCAGTTACGGGACAGGGGGCCACGAGCAGTACTTC.